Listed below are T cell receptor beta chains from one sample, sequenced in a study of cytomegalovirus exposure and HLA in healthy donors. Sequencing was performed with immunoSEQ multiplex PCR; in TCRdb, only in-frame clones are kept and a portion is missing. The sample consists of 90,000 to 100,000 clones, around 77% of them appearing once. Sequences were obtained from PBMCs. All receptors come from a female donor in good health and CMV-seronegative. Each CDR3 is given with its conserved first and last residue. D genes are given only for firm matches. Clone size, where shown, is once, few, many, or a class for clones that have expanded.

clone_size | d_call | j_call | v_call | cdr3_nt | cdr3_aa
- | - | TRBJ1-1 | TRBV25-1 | TGTGCCAGCAGTGGCGTTATCACTGAAGCTTTCTTT | CASSGVITEAFF
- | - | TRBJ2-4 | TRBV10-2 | TGCGCCAGCAGCAGACAGAACATTCAGTACTTC | CASSRQNIQYF
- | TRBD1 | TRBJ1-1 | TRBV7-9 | TGTGCCAGCAGCTTAACCGGGACAGGGATGAACACTGAAGCTTTCTTT | CASSLTGTGMNTEAFF
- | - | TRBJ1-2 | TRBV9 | TGTGCCAGCAGCGAGAGCGGGGCGGACTACTATGGCTACACCTTC | CASSESGADYYGYTF
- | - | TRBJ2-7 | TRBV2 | TGTGCCAGCAAGGACGGGAGCTCCTACGAGCAGTACTTC | CASKDGSSYEQYF
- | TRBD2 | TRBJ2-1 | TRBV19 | TGTGCCAGTAGTATGGGGACTAGAGTCATCGATGAGCAGTTCTTC | CASSMGTRVIDEQFF
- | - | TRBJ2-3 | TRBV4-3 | TGCGCCAGCAGCCAAGATACTACCCCGGTTACGCAGTATTTT | CASSQDTTPVTQYF
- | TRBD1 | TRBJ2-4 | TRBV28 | TGTGCCAGCAGTTTAGTCCGGACAGGGCGGATATTACTCATTCAGTACTTC | CASSLVRTGRILLIQYF
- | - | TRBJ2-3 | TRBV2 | TGTGCCAGCAGTGACGAGGCAGATACGCAGTATTTT | CASSDEADTQYF
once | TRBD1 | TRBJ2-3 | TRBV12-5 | TGTGCTAGTGGGACAGGGGGGGCAGATACGCAGTATTTT | CASGTGGADTQYF
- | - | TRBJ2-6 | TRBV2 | TGTGCCAGCAGTGAGGACATCCCCAACGTCCTGACTTTC | CASSEDIPNVLTF
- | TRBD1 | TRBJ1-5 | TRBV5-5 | TGTGCCAGCAGCACCGGACAGGGAATGCTTCAGCCCCAGCATTTT | CASSTGQGMLQPQHF
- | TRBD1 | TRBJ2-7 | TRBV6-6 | TGTGCCAGCAGTTCAGGGGGCTCTTACGAGCAGTACTTC | CASSSGGSYEQYF
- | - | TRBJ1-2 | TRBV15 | TGTGCCACCAGCAGACCCGAATCTCAGGCGTTCTATGGCTACACCTTC | CATSRPESQAFYGYTF
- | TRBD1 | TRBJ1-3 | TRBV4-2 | TGTGCCAGCAGCCAAGAAGACAGGGGATCTGGAAACACCATATATTTT | CASSQEDRGSGNTIYF
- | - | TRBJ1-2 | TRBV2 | TGTGCCAGCGGGGCGATATTCTATGGCTACACCTTC | CASGAIFYGYTF
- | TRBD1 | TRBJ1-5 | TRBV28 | TGTGCCAGCAGCCCTACCGGGACAGGGGTTGGGTGGCCCCAGCATTTT | CASSPTGTGVGWPQHF
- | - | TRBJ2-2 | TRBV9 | TGTGCCAGCAGCGTAGACGCCAGGATCAACGGGGAGCTGTTTTTT | CASSVDARINGELFF
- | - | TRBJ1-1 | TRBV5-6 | TGTGCCAGCAGCTTGGCAACAACAGGAGAAGCTTTCTTT | CASSLATTGEAFF
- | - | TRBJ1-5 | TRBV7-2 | TGTGCCAGCAGCTTCATGAATCAGCCCCAGCATTTT | CASSFMNQPQHF
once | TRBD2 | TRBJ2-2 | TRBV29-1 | TGCAGCGCCCCGGGACTAGCGGGAGGCGGGGAGCTGTTTTTT | CSAPGLAGGGELFF
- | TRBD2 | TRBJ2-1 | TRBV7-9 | TGTTCCAGCAGCTTAGGACTAGCGGGAGTTTCTGAGCAGTTCTTC | CSSSLGLAGVSEQFF
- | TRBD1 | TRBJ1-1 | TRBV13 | TGTGCCAGCAGCCAAACACAGGGGGAGTACACTGAAGCTTTCTTT | CASSQTQGEYTEAFF
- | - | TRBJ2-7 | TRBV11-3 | TGTGCCAGCAGCTTAGGACAGGCTAAAGTCTACGAGCAGTACTTC | CASSLGQAKVYEQYF
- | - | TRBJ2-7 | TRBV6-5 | TGTGCCAGCAGACAGAGGGGCGGGAAGGCACGCGAGCAGTACTTC | CASRQRGGKAREQYF
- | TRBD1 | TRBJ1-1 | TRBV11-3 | TGTGCCAGCAGCTTAGGGACAGGGCCGAACACTGAAGCTTTCTTT | CASSLGTGPNTEAFF
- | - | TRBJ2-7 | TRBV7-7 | TGTGCTAGCAGCCCCGATGGAGGCTACGAGCAGTACTTC | CASSPDGGYEQYF
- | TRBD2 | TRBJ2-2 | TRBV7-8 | TGTGCCAGCAGCTCGAGAATAATTAGCGGGATCGGGGAGCTGTTTTTT | CASSSRIISGIGELFF
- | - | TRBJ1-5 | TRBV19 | TGTGCCAGTAGTATAACGACAGGAGGCAGGTCCTTTCGGGGTCAGCCCCAGCATTTT | CASSITTGGRSFRGQPQHF
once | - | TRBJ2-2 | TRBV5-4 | TGTGCCGGTCCTAGTGGGACCGGGGAGCTGTTTTTT | CAGPSGTGELFF
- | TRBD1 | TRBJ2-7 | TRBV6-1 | TGTGCCAGCAGAGAATACGGGACAGGGGGCTACGAGCAGTACTTC | CASREYGTGGYEQYF
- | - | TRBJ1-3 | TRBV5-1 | TGCGCCAGCAGCTTGGGCACAGGTGTAAGAAACACCATATATTTT | CASSLGTGVRNTIYF
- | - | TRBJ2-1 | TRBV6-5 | TGTGCCAGCAGTTATGAACGAGGAGTCAATGAGCAGTTCTTC | CASSYERGVNEQFF
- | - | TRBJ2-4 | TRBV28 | TGTGCCAGCCACGTCGAACGGGACACGAAAAACATTCAGTACTTC | CASHVERDTKNIQYF
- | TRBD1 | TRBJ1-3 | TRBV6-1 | TGTGCCAGCAGTGCCCCGGACAGGGGCACCTCTGGAAACACCATATATTTT | CASSAPDRGTSGNTIYF
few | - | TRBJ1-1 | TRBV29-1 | TGCAGCGCCGATGGCAGTCCCACTGAAGCTTTCTTT | CSADGSPTEAFF
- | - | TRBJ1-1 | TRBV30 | TGTGCCTGGATCCCCCGGGGGGTGGTAGGCACTGAAGCTTTCTTT | CAWIPRGVVGTEAFF
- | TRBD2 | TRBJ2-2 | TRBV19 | TGTGCCAGCCGGGACAGGACTCTCTCCCGGACTAGCGGGAGAAGCACCGGGGAGCTGTTTTTT | CASRDRTLSRTSGRSTGELFF
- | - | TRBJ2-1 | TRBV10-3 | TGTGCCATCAGTGATAGGGGGGGGTTGGACAATGAGCAGTTCTTC | CAISDRGGLDNEQFF
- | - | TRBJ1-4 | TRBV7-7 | TGTGCTAGCAGCTTAGCGGGGGGTGAAAAACTGTTTTTT | CASSLAGGEKLFF
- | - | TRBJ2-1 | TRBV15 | TGTGCCACCAGCAGAGGGTCAGGGAGGTCCTACAATGAGCAGTTCTTC | CATSRGSGRSYNEQFF
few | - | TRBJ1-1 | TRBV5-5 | TGTGCCAGCAGCCCGAGGGTGCGGGGGGCGGAACGGGCTTTCTTT | CASSPRVRGAERAFF
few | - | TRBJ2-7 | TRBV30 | TGTGCCTGGGACAGGGGAGGGTACGAGCAGTACTTC | CAWDRGGYEQYF
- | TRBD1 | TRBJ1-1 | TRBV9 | TGTGCCAGCAACCGACAGGGAAACACTGAAGCTTTCTTT | CASNRQGNTEAFF
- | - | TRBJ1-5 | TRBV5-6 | TGTGCCAGCAGCTCCACTCAACTCCAGCCCCAGCATTTT | CASSSTQLQPQHF
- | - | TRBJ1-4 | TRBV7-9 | TGTGCCAGCAGCCCCGGTAACCGGTACGAAAAACTGTTTTTT | CASSPGNRYEKLFF
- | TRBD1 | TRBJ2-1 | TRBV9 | TGTGCCAGCAGCGTAGCTACAGGGGGCTTGATTGAGCAGTTCTTC | CASSVATGGLIEQFF